This paragraph reports one T cell receptor beta chain. This CDR3 contains 16 residues. V shed 2 bases, J shed 7 bases, and the junction held 8 bases outside the gene matches. Germline loops: CDR1 SGHAT, CDR2 FQNNGV. The sample originates from a study of patients and donors after allogeneic stem cell transplantation. TCRdb re-called the RT-PCR reads through MiXCR, storing one row per CDR3 protein. The repertoire holds over 350,000 distinct CDR3 sequences, 16% seen once, with around 7.2% in the top ten. This rearrangement joins TRBV11-2 to TRBJ2-2, with 9 bases identical to TRBD1. Sequenced sample: blood, either unsorted or a sorted T cell fraction (not recorded which). This TCR came from a human donor who was either an allogeneic HSCT recipient or a stem cell or donor lymphocyte infusion donor (not recorded which). It is not recorded whose cells these are; they may come from a transplant donor. CDR3 residues: CASSLSRDRVRGELFF. Written as DNA, the CDR3 is TGTGCCAGCAGCTTATCACGGGACAGGGTGCGCGGGGAGCTGTTTTTT.